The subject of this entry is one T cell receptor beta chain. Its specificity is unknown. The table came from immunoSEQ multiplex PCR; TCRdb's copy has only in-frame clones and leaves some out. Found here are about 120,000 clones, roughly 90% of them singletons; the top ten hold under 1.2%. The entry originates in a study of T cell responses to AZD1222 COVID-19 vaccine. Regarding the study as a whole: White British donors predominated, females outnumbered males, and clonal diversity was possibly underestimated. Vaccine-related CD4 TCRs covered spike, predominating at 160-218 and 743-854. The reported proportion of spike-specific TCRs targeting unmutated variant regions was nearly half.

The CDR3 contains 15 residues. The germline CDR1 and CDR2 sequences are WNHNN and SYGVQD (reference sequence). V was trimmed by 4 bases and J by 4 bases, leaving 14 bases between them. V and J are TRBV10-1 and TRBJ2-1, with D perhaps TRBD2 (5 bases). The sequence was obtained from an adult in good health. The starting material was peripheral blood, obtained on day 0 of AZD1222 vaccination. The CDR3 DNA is TGCGCCAGCAGTGCATCCGGGATTATTTACAATGAGCAGTTCTTC. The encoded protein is CASSASGIIYNEQFF.